Presented here are 26 T cell receptor beta chains from one specimen sequenced in a study of Graves' ophthalmopathy and Graves' hyperthyroidism. Amplified material comprised TCR beta CDR3 regions derived from RNA transcripts. HTBI primers were employed in first-round RT-PCR, then a second-round multiplex PCR followed. TCRdb reanalysed the multiplex PCR reads using MiXCR and keeps one entry per CDR3 protein. The table records around 660,000 distinct CDR3 sequences, more than 40% of them present only once. The specimen sequenced was peripheral blood. These receptors were collected from an adult man with Graves' ophthalmopathy.

The gene calls are TRBV5-1 and TRBJ1-2; a weak D match, TRBD1 (6 bases). Trimming took 4 bases from V and 10 from J, leaving 14 bases between them. The CDR3 is 12 residues long. CDR1 is SGHRS, CDR2 YFSETQ, per germline. DNA of the CDR3: TGCGCCAGCAGCGCAGAGGGGGTGTTCTACACCTTC. Encoded protein: CASSAEGVFYTF.

This clonotype was counted at least ten times. One end of the junction is discordant with germline, which a read error may explain. This sequence joins TRBV7-7 and TRBJ2-5; D might be TRBD1 or TRBD2, each matching 5 bases. The CDR3 extends over 16 amino acids. The germline V gene has CDR1 SSHAT and CDR2 FNYEAQ (reference sequence). CDR3 in DNA: TGTGCTAGCAGCTGGCCACTGGCAGGGAGTTCGGAGACCCAGTACTTC. It encodes CASSWPLAGSSETQYF.

The V and J genes are TRBV20-1 and TRBJ2-5; 8 nucleotides line up with TRBD1. V was pared by 5 bases and J by 3 bases, with 8 bases of the junction left unmatched. CDR1 is DFQATT and CDR2 is SNEGSKA in the germline V gene (reference sequence). This CDR3 contains 14 residues. The CDR3: CSAHRGNTEETQYF. In DNA form, the CDR3 reads TGCAGTGCTCACAGGGGGAACACTGAAGAGACCCAGTACTTC.

This clonotype showed up just a few times. V gene TRBV7-9 combines with J gene TRBJ2-5; 9 nucleotides align to TRBD2. The J call may be mistaken, given a closer DNA end match to TRBJ2-1. This CDR3 contains 12 residues. Germline values: CDR1 SEHNR, CDR2 FQNEAQ (reference sequence). In DNA, the CDR3 is TGTGCCAGCGGAACCGGGACTAGCAACCAGTTCTTC. Its protein is CASGTGTSNQFF.

A note on this clonotype: A read error is possible here, since a much larger clone lies one base away. In nucleotides, the CDR3 is TGTGCCAGCAGTTACTCGAACAAGAGGGTCAGGAAAGGGACCCAGTACTTC. It translates to CASSYSNKRVRKGTQYF. V and J are TRBV6-6 and TRBJ2-5; perhaps TRBD2 as D (5 bases). V lost 0 bases and J lost 7, with 21 bases in between. Germline V gene sequence: CDR1 MNHNY, CDR2 SVGAGI (reference sequence). There are 17 residues in the CDR3.

The chain employs TRBV19 and TRBJ1-5, with 7 nucleotides matching TRBD1. The CDR3 covers 14 residues. In germline, CDR1 is LNHDA, CDR2 SQIVND (reference sequence). The V gene end was trimmed by 5 bases and the J gene end by 4 bases; junction bases not matched to a gene: 5. The CDR3 loop reads CASSADRVNQPQHF. The CDR3 DNA reads TGTGCCAGTAGTGCCGACAGGGTAAATCAGCCCCAGCATTTT.

V gene TRBV9 combines with J gene TRBJ1-6, with D unresolved. CDR1 and CDR2 (germline): SGDLS, YYNGEE. Trimming cost V 3 bases and J 14 bases, with 12 bases left between them. This CDR3 region has 12 residues. This CDR3 is CASSGRNPTLHF. In DNA form, the CDR3 reads TGTGCCAGCAGCGGCAGAAACCCAACCCTCCACTTT. The full variable domain, its missing parts supplied by reference TRBV9 and TRBJ1-6, is DSGVTQTPKHLITATGQRVTLRCSPRSGDLSVYWYQQSLDQGLQFLIQYYNGEERAKGNILERFSAQQFPDLHSELNLSSLELGDSALYFCASSGRNPTLHFGNGTRLTVT.

This clonotype was recorded many times. The gene calls are TRBV20-1 and TRBJ1-2; D gene ambiguous. Germline-derived CDR1 and CDR2 are DFQATT and SNEGSKA (reference sequence). CDR3 length equals 11 residues. The V end lost 6 bases, the J end lost 3 bases, and 8 bases lay between the germline ends. The CDR3 loop is CSAGIDYGYTF. In DNA, the CDR3 is TGCAGTGCCGGGATCGACTATGGCTACACCTTC.

In regard to this clonotype: A single base separates this from a much larger clone, so it may be a read error. The CDR3 is CASSFSGRAGEQFF. CDR3 DNA: TGTGCCAGCAGCTTTAGCGGGAGGGCGGGTGAGCAGTTCTTC. The V call is TRBV7-9, the J call TRBJ2-7; 11 positions match TRBD2. The DNA end is a closer match to TRBJ2-1, so the J assignment may be wrong. Germline loops: CDR1 SEHNR, CDR2 FQNEAQ (reference sequence). This CDR3 spans 14 amino acids.

This clonotype has ten or more counts. The rearrangement joins TRBV20-1 to TRBJ2-5, with 7 bases aligning to TRBD2. Germline V CDR1 and CDR2: DFQATT, SNEGSKA (reference sequence). This CDR3 has 13 residues. Germline trimming cut 6 bases from V and 5 bases from J; bases unmatched to any gene: 9. CDR3 bases: TGCAGTGCCCAGAGGGAGGGCCCGGAGACCCAGTACTTC. It is translated as CSAQREGPETQYF.

This clonotype appeared a few times. V and J are TRBV6-1 and TRBJ1-2; D is perhaps TRBD1 (5 bases). The CDR3 sequence is 13 residues long. Trimming removed 8 bases at V and 4 bases at J, with 14 bases between. The germline V gene encodes CDR1 MNHNS and CDR2 SASEGT. The CDR3 DNA follows: TGTGCCAGCTGGCCCGGGGGGTTCTATGGCTACACCTTC. Encoded protein: CASWPGGFYGYTF.

This clonotype was detected only a few times. The CDR3 DNA sequence: TGTGCTAGTGGTTTTGGAGGGGAGCTGTTTTTT. As protein: CASGFGGELFF. The chain couples TRBV12-5 to TRBJ2-2; D not resolved. Germline CDR1 and CDR2: LGHNT and FRNRAP. V lost 3 bases to trimming and J lost 8 bases, with 4 bases between them. The CDR3 runs 11 residues.

The rearrangement uses TRBV7-2 and TRBJ2-5, with 15 bases matching TRBD2. With V trimmed by 1 base and J by 4 bases, 1 base remained unmatched. The length of the CDR3 is 16 residues. Germline assignment: CDR1 SGHTA and CDR2 FQGNSA. CDR3 DNA sequence: TGTGCCAGCAGCTTAGGGACTAGCGGGAGGGGAGAGACCCAGTACTTC. Protein product: CASSLGTSGRGETQYF.

This clonotype was recorded a few times. J is TRBJ1-2 and V is TRBV4-2, with D tentatively TRBD1 (6 bases). Trimming took 2 bases from V and 4 from J, leaving 14 bases between them. The CDR3 covers 15 residues. Germline CDR1 reads LGHNA; CDR2 reads YNFKEQ. Written as DNA, the CDR3 is TGTGCCAGCAGCCAAATGCAGGGGAGCACCTATGGCTACACCTTC. Protein sequence: CASSQMQGSTYGYTF.

Notes on this clonotype: The CDR3 carries no conserved terminal phenylalanine or tryptophan, so it likely arises from a read error. No DNA is shown, since the ends of the CDR3 on it are uncertain; the CDR3 is the one TCRdb lists. The rearrangement uses TRBV25-1 and TRBJ1-4; the D call in the table, TRBD1, was not verified against the DNA. The CDR3 length is 14 residues, termini included. Germline V gives CDR1 MGHDK, CDR2 SYGVNS. CDR3: CASSEGGQFADVYY.

V gene TRBV29-1 combines with J gene TRBJ1-2, with 7 bases that match TRBD1. The V gene's germline CDR1 is SQVTM and CDR2 ANQGSEA. J was trimmed by 6 bases and V by 6 bases; bases with no gene match: 10. This CDR3 comprises 13 residues. For the CDR3, the DNA is TGCAGCGTCCGGATACTGACAGGGAATGGCTACACCTTC. Translation gives CSVRILTGNGYTF.

This clonotype was recorded many times. The J gene is TRBJ2-7, the V gene TRBV5-1, with 8 bases fitting TRBD1. CDR1 SGHRS and CDR2 YFSETQ come from the germline V gene. V shed 1 base and J 4 bases; nucleotides not matched to a gene: 7. The CDR3 runs to 15 residues. The chain's CDR3 is CASSLLTGGGYEQYF. The DNA of the CDR3 is TGCGCCAGCAGCTTGTTAACAGGGGGAGGTTACGAGCAGTACTTC.

This clonotype has a count of ten or more. The CDR3 nucleotides are TGTGCCATCGGGGGGACACCCGATCAGCCCCAGCATTTT. It codes for CAIGGTPDQPQHF. The gene calls are TRBV10-3 and TRBJ1-5, with TRBD1 as a possible D gene (6 bases). The CDR3 length is 13 residues. Germline values: CDR1 ENHRY, CDR2 SYGVKD. V was shortened by 8 bases and J by 5 bases, with 13 bases between the two germline ends.

This clonotype was found many times. The V gene is TRBV5-1, the J gene TRBJ1-1, with D tentatively TRBD1 (6 bases). The CDR3 has 16 amino acids. V gave up 4 bases and J gave up 4 bases, with 20 bases separating them. Germline V lookup: CDR1 SGHRS, CDR2 YFSETQ. CDR3 sequence reads: CASSATPTGRGTEAFF. DNA of the CDR3: TGCGCCAGCAGCGCCACCCCGACAGGACGGGGCACTGAAGCTTTCTTT.

In this sample, this clonotype turned up many times. The rearrangement links TRBV7-8 to TRBJ2-7; no clear D gene. Trimming cost V 7 bases and J 3 bases, with 25 bases left between them. The CDR3 has 17 amino acids. CDR1 is SGHVS, CDR2 FQNEAQ, per germline. CDR3 DNA sequence: TGTGCCAGCACCAATATCGGAACTCGAACGTCCTACTACGAGCAGTACTTC. The encoded protein is CASTNIGTRTSYYEQYF.

This clonotype was seen ten or more times. The chain carries TRBV20-1 and TRBJ1-2, with D unclear. The length of the CDR3 is 13 residues. Between the trimmed V and J ends, which lost 0 bases and 8 bases, there was a span of 13 bases. The germline gives CDR1 DFQATT, CDR2 SNEGSKA (reference sequence). The CDR3 protein is CSAREFGSRGYTF. For the CDR3, the DNA is TGCAGTGCTAGAGAGTTCGGGTCCCGGGGCTACACCTTC.

The rearrangement links TRBV29-1 to TRBJ2-7; TRBD1 aligns across 11 bases. V dropped 8 bases and J dropped 2; count of bases not matched to a gene: 5. In germline, CDR1 is SQVTM, CDR2 ANQGSEA. The CDR3 consists of 13 residues. The CDR3 nucleotides read TGCAGCTATGGGACAGGGGGAACCTACGAGCAGTACTTC. As protein: CSYGTGGTYEQYF.

This clonotype was found many times. The chain links TRBV19 to TRBJ2-7, with 8 bases aligning to TRBD2. V shed 8 bases, J shed 5 bases, and the junction held 11 bases outside the gene matches. Germline CDR1 LNHDA, CDR2 SQIVND (reference sequence). This CDR3 has 14 residues. The DNA of the CDR3 is TGTGCCAGTGGGTCCGCTAGCGGGCACGACGAGCAGTACTTC. It encodes CASGSASGHDEQYF.

V and J are TRBV19 and TRBJ1-1, with unresolved D. Germline lookup yields CDR1 LNHDA and CDR2 SQIVND (reference sequence). This CDR3 spans 14 amino acids. V shed 6 bases and J shed 1 base, with 12 bases lying between them. The chain's CDR3 is CASSDWAANTEAFF. As DNA, the CDR3 is TGTGCCAGTAGCGATTGGGCAGCGAACACTGAAGCTTTCTTT.

Points on this clonotype: Sequence at one end of the junction differs from germline and may be a read error. The chain is built from TRBV15 and TRBJ2-6; D is perhaps TRBD1 or TRBD2 (5 bases each). Germline CDR1 is LNHNV and CDR2 is YYDKDF (reference sequence). The CDR3 sequence is 14 residues long. As DNA, the CDR3 is TGTGCCACCAGACGAGCGCGAGGGGCCTACGTCCTGACTTTC. It is translated as CATRRARGAYVLTF.

This clonotype was picked up a small number of times. The chain couples TRBV19 to TRBJ1-2; D gene unclear. The germline V gene encodes CDR1 LNHDA and CDR2 SQIVND (reference sequence). The V end was cut by 3 bases, the J end by 3 bases, with 17 bases between. There are 16 residues in the CDR3. Here the CDR3 DNA reads TGTGCCAGTAGTATCTACGGCAGGTGGTCAGACTATGGCTACACCTTC. Its protein product is CASSIYGRWSDYGYTF.